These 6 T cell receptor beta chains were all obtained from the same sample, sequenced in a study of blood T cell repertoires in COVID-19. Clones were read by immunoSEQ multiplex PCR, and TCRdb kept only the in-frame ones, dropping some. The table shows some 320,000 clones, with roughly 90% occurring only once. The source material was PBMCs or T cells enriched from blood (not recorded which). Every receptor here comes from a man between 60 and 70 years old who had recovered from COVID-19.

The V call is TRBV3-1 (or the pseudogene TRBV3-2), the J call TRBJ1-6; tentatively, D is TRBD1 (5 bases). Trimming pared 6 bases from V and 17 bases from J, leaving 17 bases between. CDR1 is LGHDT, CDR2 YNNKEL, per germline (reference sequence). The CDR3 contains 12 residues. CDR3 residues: CASRDTGPDVHF. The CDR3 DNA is TGTGCCAGCAGGGATACAGGCCCGGACGTCCACTTT.

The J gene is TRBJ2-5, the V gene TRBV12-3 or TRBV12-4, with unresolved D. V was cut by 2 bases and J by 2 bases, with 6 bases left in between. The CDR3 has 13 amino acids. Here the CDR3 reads CASSLSPQETQYF. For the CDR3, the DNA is TGTGCCAGCAGTTTATCCCCTCAAGAGACCCAGTACTTC.

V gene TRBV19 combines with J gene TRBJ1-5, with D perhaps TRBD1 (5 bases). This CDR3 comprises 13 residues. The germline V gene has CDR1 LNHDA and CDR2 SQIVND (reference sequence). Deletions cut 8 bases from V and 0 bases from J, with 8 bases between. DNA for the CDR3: TGTGCCAGTCGACAGTATAGCAATCAGCCCCAGCATTTT. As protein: CASRQYSNQPQHF.

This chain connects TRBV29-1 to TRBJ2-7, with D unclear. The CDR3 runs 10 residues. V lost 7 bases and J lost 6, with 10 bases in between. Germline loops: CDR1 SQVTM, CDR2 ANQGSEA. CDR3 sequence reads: CSAWAGEQYF. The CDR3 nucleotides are TGCAGCGCATGGGCAGGCGAGCAGTACTTC.

The CDR3 nucleotides read TGTGCCAGCAGCTTAGGGGGGCAGTCTACCTACAATGAGCAGTTCTTC. It codes for CASSLGGQSTYNEQFF. The chain is built from TRBV13 and TRBJ2-1; maybe TRBD1 (5 bases). The CDR3 sequence is 16 residues long. Germline V lookup: CDR1 PRHDT, CDR2 FYEKMQ (reference sequence). Trimming took 0 bases from V and 2 from J, leaving 11 bases between them.

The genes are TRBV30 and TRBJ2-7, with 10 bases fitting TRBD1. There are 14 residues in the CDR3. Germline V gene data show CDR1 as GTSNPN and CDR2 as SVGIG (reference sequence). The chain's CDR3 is CAYDDGQGAYEQYF. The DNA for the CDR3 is TGTGCTTACGATGATGGACAGGGGGCCTACGAGCAGTACTTC.